The 11 T cell receptor beta chains below all came from one sample that was sequenced in a study of CD8+CD57+ T cells in acquired aplastic anemia. Sequencing was done on patients that had shown CD8+CD57+ cell expansion by flow cytometry. TCR beta VDJ and CDR3 were profiled, and genomic DNA was the template. TCRdb used MiXCR to reprocess the reads, holding one entry per CDR3 protein. This sample has 150,000 to 200,000 distinct CDR3 sequences; around half occur once, and the top ten carry roughly 29%. Sample: sorted CD4+, CD8+, or CD8+CD57+ T cells (not recorded which) from PBMCs. The receptors here all came from a human donor with aplastic anemia.

The chain is built from TRBV7-4 and TRBJ2-7, with 9 positions matching TRBD2. Per germline, CDR1 SGHVT and CDR2 SQSDAQ. Trimming removed 5 bases from V and 6 bases from J; junction bases left unmatched: 2. The length of the CDR3 is 12 residues. CDR3 DNA sequence: TGTGCCAGCAGCGTACTAGCGGGCGAGCAGTACTTC. Translating it yields CASSVLAGEQYF.

Turning to this clonotype: This may stem from a read error, because a much larger clone lies one nucleotide away. The rearrangement joins TRBV2 to TRBJ1-1; the D is unclear. The length of the CDR3 is 13 residues. Germline V gene sequence: CDR1 SNHLY, CDR2 FYNNEI. V lost 1 base to trimming and J lost 0 bases, with 3 bases between them. The DNA of the CDR3 is TGTGCCAGCAGTGAAGAGGTGAACACTGAAGCTTTCTTT. Its protein product is CASSEEVNTEAFF.

This clonotype appeared many times. The rearrangement joins TRBV9 to TRBJ2-7; tentatively, D is TRBD1 (6 bases). The CDR3 has 14 amino acids. The V gene lost 1 base and the J gene lost 5 bases, with 13 bases spanning the gap. CDR1 and CDR2 from the germline V gene are SGDLS and YYNGEE. The CDR3 loop is CASSVWGRSDEQYF. The CDR3 coding sequence is TGTGCCAGCAGCGTATGGGGGCGGTCCGACGAGCAGTACTTC.

This clonotype was picked up many times. The junction shows a germline mismatch at one end, possibly a read error. This rearrangement joins TRBV7-7 to TRBJ2-1; TRBD2 agrees at 15 bases. Germline CDR1 is SSHAT and CDR2 is FNYEAQ (reference sequence). The CDR3 has 18 amino acids. CDR3 loop: CASSIGLAGGKPYNEQFF. The CDR3 region has the DNA TGTGCTAGCAGCATCGGACTAGCGGGAGGGAAGCCCTACAATGAGCAGTTCTTC. The variable domain in full, completed from reference TRBV7-7 and TRBJ2-1, reads GAGVSQSPRYKVTKRGQDVTLRCDPISSHATLYWYQQALGQGPEFLTYFNYEAQPDKSGLPSDRFSAERPEGSISTLTIQRTEQRDSAMYRCASSIGLAGGKPYNEQFFGPGTRLTVL.

This chain joins TRBV20-1 and TRBJ1-2, with unresolved D. Trimming cost V 3 bases and J 8 bases, with 10 bases left between them. The CDR3 runs to 11 residues. Germline CDR1 DFQATT, CDR2 SNEGSKA (reference sequence). The CDR3 DNA reads as TGCAGTGCTAGGTGGGGAGACGGCTACACCTTC. Residues: CSARWGDGYTF.

The rearrangement links TRBV6-5 to TRBJ1-1; D is unclear. The V gene lost 2 bases and the J gene lost 1 base, with 8 bases spanning the gap. Germline values: CDR1 MNHEY, CDR2 SVGAGI. CDR3 length equals 14 residues. As DNA, the CDR3 is TGTGCCAGCAGTTACGCTGGGAGGAACACTGAAGCTTTCTTT. It is translated as CASSYAGRNTEAFF.

The table lists this clonotype with a count of one. This rearrangement joins TRBV7-2 to TRBJ2-7; D gene ambiguous. In germline, CDR1 is SGHTA, CDR2 FQGNSA. CDR3 size: 13 residues. Trimming removed 5 bases from V and 3 bases from J, with 11 bases in between. DNA of the CDR3: TGTGCCAGCAGCAACCAGTACAGCTACGAGCAGTACTTC. Its translation is CASSNQYSYEQYF.

A word on this clonotype: This clone may be a read error of a much larger clone one base away. The chain employs TRBV9 and TRBJ2-2; 9 bases map to TRBD1. Germline CDR1 and CDR2: SGDLS and YYNGEE. The CDR3 covers 16 residues. DNA for the CDR3: TGTGCCTGCAGCGTAGAGGGACAGGGCTCCACCGGGGAGCTGTTTTTT. This gives the protein CACSVEGQGSTGELFF.

The V gene is TRBV20-1, the J gene TRBJ2-1; D ambiguous. V was cut by 1 base and J by 0 bases, with 13 bases left in between. The CDR3 runs 16 residues. Germline-derived CDR1 and CDR2 are DFQATT and SNEGSKA (reference sequence). This CDR3 reads CSARALMARSYNEQFF. The CDR3 DNA sequence: TGCAGTGCTAGAGCCCTTATGGCGCGCTCCTACAATGAGCAGTTCTTC.

Note on this clonotype: Since a much larger clone is just one base distant, this may be a read error. This chain joins TRBV2 and TRBJ2-7; no clear D gene. The germline gives CDR1 SNHLY, CDR2 FYNNEI. The CDR3 is made up of 10 amino acids. The V and J ends lost 8 bases and 3 bases respectively, with 5 bases between them. The CDR3 nucleotides are TGTGCCAGCGGGGACTACGAGCAGTACTTC. It codes for CASGDYEQYF.

The DNA of the CDR3 is TGTGCCAGCAGCGTAGTTGACACAGCGTATGGCTACACCTTC. It yields the protein CASSVVDTAYGYTF. This rearrangement joins TRBV9 to TRBJ1-2; D is ambiguous. Germline V CDR1 and CDR2: SGDLS, YYNGEE. The CDR3 is 14 residues long. V lost 0 bases and J lost 5, with 11 bases in between.